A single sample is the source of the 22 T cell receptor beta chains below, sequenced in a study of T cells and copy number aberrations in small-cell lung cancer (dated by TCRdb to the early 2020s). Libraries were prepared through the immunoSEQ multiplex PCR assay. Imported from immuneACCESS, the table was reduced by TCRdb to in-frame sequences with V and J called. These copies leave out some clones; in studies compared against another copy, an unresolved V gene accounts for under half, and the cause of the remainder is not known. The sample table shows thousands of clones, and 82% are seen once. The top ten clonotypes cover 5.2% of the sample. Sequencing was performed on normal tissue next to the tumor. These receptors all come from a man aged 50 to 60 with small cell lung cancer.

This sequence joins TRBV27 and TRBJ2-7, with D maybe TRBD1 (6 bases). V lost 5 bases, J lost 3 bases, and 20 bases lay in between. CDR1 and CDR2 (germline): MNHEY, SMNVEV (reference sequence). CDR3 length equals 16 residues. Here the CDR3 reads CASSKQADRPNYEQYF. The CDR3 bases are TGTGCCAGCAGTAAACAAGCTGACAGGCCCAACTACGAGCAGTACTTC.

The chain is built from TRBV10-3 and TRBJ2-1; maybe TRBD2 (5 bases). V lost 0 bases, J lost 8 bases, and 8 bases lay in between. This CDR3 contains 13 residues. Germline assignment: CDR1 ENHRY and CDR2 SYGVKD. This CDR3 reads CAISESGSDEQFF. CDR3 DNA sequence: TGTGCCATCAGTGAGTCGGGGAGTGATGAGCAGTTCTTC.

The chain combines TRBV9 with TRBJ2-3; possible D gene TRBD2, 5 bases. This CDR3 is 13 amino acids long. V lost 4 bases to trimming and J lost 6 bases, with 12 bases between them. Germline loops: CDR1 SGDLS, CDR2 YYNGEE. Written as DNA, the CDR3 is TGTGCCAGCAGCCCGGACTTTGTGGATACGCAGTATTTT. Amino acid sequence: CASSPDFVDTQYF.

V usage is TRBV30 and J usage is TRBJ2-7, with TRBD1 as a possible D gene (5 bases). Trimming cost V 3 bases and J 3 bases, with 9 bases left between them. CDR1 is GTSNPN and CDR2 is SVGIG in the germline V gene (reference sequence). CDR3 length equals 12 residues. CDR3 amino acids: CAWSQGIYEQYF. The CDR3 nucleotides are TGTGCCTGGAGCCAGGGCATCTACGAGCAGTACTTC. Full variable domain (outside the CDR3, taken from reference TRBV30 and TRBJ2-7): SQTIHQWPATLVQPVGSPLSLECTVEGTSNPNLYWYRQAAGRGLQLLFYSVGIGQISSEVPQNLSASRPQDRQFILSSKKLLLSDSGFYLCAWSQGIYEQYFGPGTRLTVT.

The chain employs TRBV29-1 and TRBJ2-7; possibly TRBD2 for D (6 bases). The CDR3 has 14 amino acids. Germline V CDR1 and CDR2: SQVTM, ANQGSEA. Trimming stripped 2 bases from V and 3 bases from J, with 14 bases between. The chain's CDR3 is CSVERLVGFYEQYF. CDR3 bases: TGCAGCGTTGAAAGACTAGTAGGCTTCTACGAGCAGTACTTC.

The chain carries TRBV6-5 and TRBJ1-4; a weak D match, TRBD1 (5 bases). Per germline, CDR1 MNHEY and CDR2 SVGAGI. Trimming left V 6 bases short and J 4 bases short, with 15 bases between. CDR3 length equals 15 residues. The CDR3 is CASRGGGYDNEKLFF. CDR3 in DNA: TGTGCCAGCAGGGGTGGGGGGTACGATAATGAAAAACTGTTTTTT.

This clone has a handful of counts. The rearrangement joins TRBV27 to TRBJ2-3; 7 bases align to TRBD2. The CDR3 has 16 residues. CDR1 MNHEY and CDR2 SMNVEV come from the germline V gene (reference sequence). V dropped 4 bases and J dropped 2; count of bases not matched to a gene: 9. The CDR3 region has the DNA TGTGCCAGCAGTTCGTTACTAGCGTTCCCCACAGATACGCAGTATTTT. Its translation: CASSSLLAFPTDTQYF.

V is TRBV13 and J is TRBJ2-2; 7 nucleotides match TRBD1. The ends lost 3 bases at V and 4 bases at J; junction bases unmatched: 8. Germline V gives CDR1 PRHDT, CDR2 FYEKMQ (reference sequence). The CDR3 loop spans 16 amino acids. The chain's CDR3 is CASSFRGPAATGELFF. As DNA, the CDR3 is TGTGCCAGCAGCTTTAGGGGGCCGGCGGCCACCGGGGAGCTGTTTTTT.

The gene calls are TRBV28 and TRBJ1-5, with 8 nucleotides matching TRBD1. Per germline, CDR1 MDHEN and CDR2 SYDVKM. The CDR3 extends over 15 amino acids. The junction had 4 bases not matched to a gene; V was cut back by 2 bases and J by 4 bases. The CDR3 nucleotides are TGTGCCAGCAGTTTAGGCAGGGGGCCGAATCAGCCCCAGCATTTT. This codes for CASSLGRGPNQPQHF.

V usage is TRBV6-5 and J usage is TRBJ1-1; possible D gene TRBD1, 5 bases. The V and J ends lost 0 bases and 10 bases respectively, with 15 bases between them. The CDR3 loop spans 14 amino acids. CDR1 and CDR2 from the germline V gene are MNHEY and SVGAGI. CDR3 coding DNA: TGTGCCAGCAGTTACTCGAGAGGGGATGCACGAGCTTTCTTT. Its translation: CASSYSRGDARAFF.

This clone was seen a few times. The CDR3 DNA reads TGTGCCAGCAGCCCCATCTTAGGGGACTTCTCCTACGAGCAGTACTTC. As protein: CASSPILGDFSYEQYF. The rearrangement uses TRBV7-9 and TRBJ2-7; D is possibly TRBD2 (6 bases). The germline V gene encodes CDR1 SEHNR and CDR2 FQNEAQ (reference sequence). Trimming shortened V by 5 bases and J by 0 bases, and 17 bases separated the two germline ends. The CDR3 loop spans 16 amino acids.

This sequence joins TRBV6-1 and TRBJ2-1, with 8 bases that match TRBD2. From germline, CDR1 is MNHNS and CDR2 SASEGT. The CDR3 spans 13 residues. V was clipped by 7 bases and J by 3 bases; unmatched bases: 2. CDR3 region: CASTAGDYNEQFF. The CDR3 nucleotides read TGTGCCAGCACAGCGGGGGACTACAATGAGCAGTTCTTC.

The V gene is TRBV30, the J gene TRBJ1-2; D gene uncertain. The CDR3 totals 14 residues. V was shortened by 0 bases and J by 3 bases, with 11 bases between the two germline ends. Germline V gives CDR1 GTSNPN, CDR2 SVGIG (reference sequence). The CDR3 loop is CAWSVGEEDYGYTF. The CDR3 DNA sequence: TGTGCCTGGAGTGTTGGTGAGGAGGACTATGGCTACACCTTC.

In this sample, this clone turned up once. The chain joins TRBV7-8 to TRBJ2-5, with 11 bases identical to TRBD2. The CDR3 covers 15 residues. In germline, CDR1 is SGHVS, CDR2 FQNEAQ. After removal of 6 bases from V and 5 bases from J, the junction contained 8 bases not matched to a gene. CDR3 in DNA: TGTGCCAGCAGGTGGCTAGCGGGAGGATTCGAGACCCAGTACTTC. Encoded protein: CASRWLAGGFETQYF.

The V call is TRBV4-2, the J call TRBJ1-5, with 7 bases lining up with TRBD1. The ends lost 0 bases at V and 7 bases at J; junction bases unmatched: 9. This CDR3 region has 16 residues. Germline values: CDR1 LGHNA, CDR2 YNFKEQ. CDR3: CASSQDGGQGGQPQHF. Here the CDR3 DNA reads TGTGCCAGCAGCCAAGATGGGGGGCAGGGGGGACAGCCCCAGCATTTT.

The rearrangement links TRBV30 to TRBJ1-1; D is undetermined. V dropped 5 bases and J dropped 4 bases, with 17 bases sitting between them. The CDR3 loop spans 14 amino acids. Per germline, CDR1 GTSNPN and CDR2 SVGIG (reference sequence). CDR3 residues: CAWGPAGGVTEAFF. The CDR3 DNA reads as TGTGCCTGGGGGCCGGCAGGCGGGGTCACTGAAGCTTTCTTT.

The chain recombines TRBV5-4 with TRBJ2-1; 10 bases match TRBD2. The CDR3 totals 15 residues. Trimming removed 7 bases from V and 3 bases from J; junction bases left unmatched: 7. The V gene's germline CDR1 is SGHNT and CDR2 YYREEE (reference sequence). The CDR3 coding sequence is TGTGCCAGCCGGTCTCTAGCGGGAGACTACAATGAGCAGTTCTTC. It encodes CASRSLAGDYNEQFF. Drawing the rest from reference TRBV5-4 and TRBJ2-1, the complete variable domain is ETGVTQSPTHLIKTRGQQVTLRCSSQSGHNTVSWYQQALGQGPQFIFQYYREEENGRGNFPPRFSGLQFPNYSSELNVNALELDDSALYLCASRSLAGDYNEQFFGPGTRLTVL.

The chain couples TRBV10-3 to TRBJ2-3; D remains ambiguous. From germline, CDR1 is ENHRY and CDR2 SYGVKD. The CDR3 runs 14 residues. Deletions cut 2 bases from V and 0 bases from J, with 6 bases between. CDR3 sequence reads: CAISEGGSTDTQYF. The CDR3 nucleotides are TGTGCCATCAGTGAGGGTGGGAGCACAGATACGCAGTATTTT.

The CDR3 loop is CASTSGPLSYGYTF. In DNA form, the CDR3 reads TGTGCCAGCACCTCTGGACCGCTTAGCTATGGCTACACCTTC. The chain is built from TRBV11-2 and TRBJ1-2; no reliable D call. The germline V gene encodes CDR1 SGHAT and CDR2 FQNNGV. V was shortened by 7 bases and J by 4 bases, with 16 bases between the two germline ends. There are 14 residues in the CDR3.

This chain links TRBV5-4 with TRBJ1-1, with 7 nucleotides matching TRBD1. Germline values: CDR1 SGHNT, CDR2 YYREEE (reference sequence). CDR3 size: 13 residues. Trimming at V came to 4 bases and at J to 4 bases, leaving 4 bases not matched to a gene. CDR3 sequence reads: CASSEDRATEAFF. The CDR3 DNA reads TGTGCCAGCAGCGAAGACAGGGCCACTGAAGCTTTCTTT.

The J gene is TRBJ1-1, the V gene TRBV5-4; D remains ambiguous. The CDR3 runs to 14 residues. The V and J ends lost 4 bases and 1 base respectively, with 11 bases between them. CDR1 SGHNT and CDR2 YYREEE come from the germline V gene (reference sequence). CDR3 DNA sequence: TGTGCCAGCAGCCCGAACGTTCGGAACACTGAAGCTTTCTTT. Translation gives CASSPNVRNTEAFF.

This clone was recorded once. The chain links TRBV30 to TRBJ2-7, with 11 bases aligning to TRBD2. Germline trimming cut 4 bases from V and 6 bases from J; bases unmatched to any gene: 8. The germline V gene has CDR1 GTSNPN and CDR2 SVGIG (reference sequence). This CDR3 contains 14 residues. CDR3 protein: CAWTVAGGLGEQYF. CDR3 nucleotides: TGTGCCTGGACCGTAGCGGGAGGGTTGGGCGAGCAGTACTTC.